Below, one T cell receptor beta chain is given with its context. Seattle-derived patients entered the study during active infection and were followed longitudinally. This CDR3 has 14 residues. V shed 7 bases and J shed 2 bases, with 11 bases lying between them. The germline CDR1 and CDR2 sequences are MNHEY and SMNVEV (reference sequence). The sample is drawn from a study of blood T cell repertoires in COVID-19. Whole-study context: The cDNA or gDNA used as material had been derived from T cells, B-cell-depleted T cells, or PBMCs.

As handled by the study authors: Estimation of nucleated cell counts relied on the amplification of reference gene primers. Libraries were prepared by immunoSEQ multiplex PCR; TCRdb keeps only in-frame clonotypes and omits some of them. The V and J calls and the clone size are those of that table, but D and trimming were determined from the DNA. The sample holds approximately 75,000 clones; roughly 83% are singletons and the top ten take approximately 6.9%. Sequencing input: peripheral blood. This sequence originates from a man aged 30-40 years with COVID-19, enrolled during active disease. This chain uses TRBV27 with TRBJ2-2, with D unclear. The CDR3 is CASTAAVNTGELFF. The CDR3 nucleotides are TGTGCCAGCACCGCGGCGGTAAACACCGGGGAGCTGTTTTTT.